This TCR beta chain comes out of a study of response to subunit inactivated influenza vaccine. TCRdb reprocessed the RT-PCR reads via MiXCR and lists one record per CDR3 protein. This sample yields more than 400,000 distinct CDR3 sequences, of which less than 7.5% are seen a single time; roughly 14% belongs to the top ten. General observations from the study: It was the authors' suggestion that each seasonal influenza vaccination recruits few new T cells.

As for this clonotype: Its antigen is not known.

This clonotype was sampled from a man aged 45 to 75 who received an inactivated influenza vaccine. The sample here was PBMCs from blood, taken roughly 24 months after vaccination.

Written as DNA, the CDR3 is TGTGCCAGCAGTTACGGAGGGACTCGCAATCAGCCCCAGCATTTT. Encoded protein: CASSYGGTRNQPQHF. The V call is TRBV6-2 or TRBV6-3, the J call TRBJ1-5; weak D call: TRBD1 (5 bases). CDR3 size: 15 residues. Germline V gene sequence: CDR1 MNHEY, CDR2 SVGEGT. V was cut by 2 bases and J by 2 bases, with 10 bases left in between.